The clone carrying this TCR beta chain showed up just a few times. The TCR beta CDR3 regions underwent amplification using RNA transcripts as the source. The study used the HTBI primer set for a first-round RT-PCR of the TCR CDR3. TCRdb fed the multiplex PCR reads into MiXCR, producing one record per CDR3 protein. The sample lists around 700,000 distinct CDR3 sequences; approximately 19% were seen once. This record comes from a study of T cells in Graves' hyperthyroidism and ophthalmopathy. This CDR3 region has 17 residues. Germline assignment: CDR1 LGHNT and CDR2 FRNRAP. V was clipped by 3 bases and J by 1 base, with 18 bases between them. Diagnoses used clinical symptoms, serum thyroxine and TRAb, thyroid ultrasound and orbital computed tomography.

The sample taken for sequencing was blood. This clonotype was sampled from a woman aged 50 to 60 with Graves' hyperthyroidism that later progressed to Graves' ophthalmopathy. The chain carries TRBV12-5 and TRBJ1-1; perhaps TRBD1 as D (6 bases). The CDR3 here is CASGFRSGGQGNTEAFF. As DNA, the CDR3 is TGTGCTAGTGGTTTCCGTTCCGGGGGGCAAGGGAACACTGAAGCTTTCTTT.